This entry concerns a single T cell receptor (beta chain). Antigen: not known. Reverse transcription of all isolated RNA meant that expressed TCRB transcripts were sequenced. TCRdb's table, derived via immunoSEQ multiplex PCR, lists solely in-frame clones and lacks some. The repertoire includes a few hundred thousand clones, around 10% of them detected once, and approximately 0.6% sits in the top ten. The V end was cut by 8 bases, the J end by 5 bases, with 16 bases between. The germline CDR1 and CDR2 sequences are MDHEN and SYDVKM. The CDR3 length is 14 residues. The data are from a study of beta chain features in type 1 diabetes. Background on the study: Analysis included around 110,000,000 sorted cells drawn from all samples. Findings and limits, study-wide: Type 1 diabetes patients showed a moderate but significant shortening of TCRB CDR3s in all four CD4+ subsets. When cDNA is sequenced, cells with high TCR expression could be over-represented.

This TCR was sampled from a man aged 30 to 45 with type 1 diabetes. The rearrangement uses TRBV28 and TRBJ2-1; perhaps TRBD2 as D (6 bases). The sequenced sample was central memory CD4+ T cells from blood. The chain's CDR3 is CASLAASVDNEQFF. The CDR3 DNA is TGTGCCAGCCTGGCGGCTAGCGTAGACAATGAGCAGTTCTTC.